This T cell receptor beta chain appears in the sequencing data of a study of blood T cell repertoires in COVID-19. Study information: From the United States, Italy and Spain came samples of acute and convalescent COVID-19.

The CDR3 is 15 amino acids. Trimming took 9 bases from V and 0 from J; bases not matched to a gene: 6. Per the germline V gene, CDR1 is MNHEY and CDR2 is SMNVEV (reference sequence). The method was immunoSEQ multiplex PCR; TCRdb's version includes in-frame clones alone and lacks a portion of them. The table lists more than 85,000 clones, 87% of them singletons. V usage is TRBV27 and J usage is TRBJ1-4, with TRBD1 identical over 8 bases. The sample was peripheral blood. The sequence came from a human donor in a cohort sampled during active COVID-19. The chain's CDR3 is CASKRTGTTNEKLFF. Written as DNA, the CDR3 is TGTGCCAGTAAAAGGACAGGGACAACTAATGAAAAACTGTTTTTT.